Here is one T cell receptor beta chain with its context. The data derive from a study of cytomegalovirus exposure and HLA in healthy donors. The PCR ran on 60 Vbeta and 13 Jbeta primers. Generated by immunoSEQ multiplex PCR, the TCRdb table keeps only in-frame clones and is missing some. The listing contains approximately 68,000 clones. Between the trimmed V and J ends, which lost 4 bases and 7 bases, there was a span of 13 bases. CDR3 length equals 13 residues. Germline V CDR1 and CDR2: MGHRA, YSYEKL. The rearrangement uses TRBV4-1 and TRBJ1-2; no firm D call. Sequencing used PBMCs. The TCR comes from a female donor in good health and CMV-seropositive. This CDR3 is CASSLDVGGGYTF. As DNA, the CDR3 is TGCGCCAGCAGCCTTGACGTGGGAGGTGGCTACACCTTC.